The next 22 T cell receptor beta chains were all read from a single sample in a study of Ad26.COV2.S vaccination and SARS-CoV-2 variants. Only in-frame clones appear in the TCRdb table, and some are missing; sequencing was by immunoSEQ multiplex PCR. The sample includes hundreds of thousands of clones, under 90% of them seen just once. Treatment specified: about 20 received Ad26.COV2.S at low or high dose, single or two shots; 5 received placebo; per-sample allocation not given. Sampling took place 63 days after the first vaccine or placebo injection. Sequencing was performed on peripheral blood, taken in a trial of Ad26.COV2.S vaccine versus placebo. The receptors were sampled from a person between 18 and 59 years old who received the Ad26.COV2.S COVID-19 vaccine or a placebo.

The chain carries TRBV6-1 and TRBJ1-2, with a weak D call TRBD1 (6 bases). CDR1 MNHNS and CDR2 SASEGT come from the germline V gene. Trimming removed 6 bases from V and 0 bases from J, with 14 bases in between. This CDR3 is 15 amino acids long. CDR3 nucleotides: TGTGCCAGCAGGAAGGGACAACGAGCTAACTATGGCTACACCTTC. This gives the protein CASRKGQRANYGYTF.

V and J are TRBV6-6 and TRBJ1-5; D unclear. The CDR3 totals 12 residues. The germline V and J ends were trimmed by 5 bases and 6 bases, with 8 bases remaining between them. In germline, CDR1 is MNHNY, CDR2 SVGAGI (reference sequence). As DNA, the CDR3 is TGTGCCAGCAGTCCAATCAGTCAGCCCCAGCATTTT. This translates into CASSPISQPQHF.

This chain joins TRBV27 and TRBJ1-2; maybe TRBD1 (5 bases). This CDR3 spans 13 amino acids. Trimming shortened V by 6 bases and J by 8 bases, and 16 bases separated the two germline ends. Looked up from germline, CDR1 is MNHEY and CDR2 is SMNVEV (reference sequence). The CDR3 DNA reads TGTGCCAGCAGACCGTCGAGGCGGGGGGGCTACACCTTC. Amino acid sequence: CASRPSRRGGYTF.

The CDR3: CASSRGGGIYGYTF. Written as DNA, the CDR3 is TGTGCCAGCAGCCGGGGGGGCGGAATTTATGGCTACACCTTC. This chain uses TRBV7-2 with TRBJ1-2; D perhaps matches TRBD1 (6 bases). The V end lost 5 bases, the J end lost 5 bases, and 15 bases lay between the germline ends. The germline gives CDR1 SGHTA, CDR2 FQGNSA. The CDR3 extends over 14 amino acids.

This chain uses TRBV24-1 with TRBJ2-5; D is tentatively TRBD1 or TRBD2 (5 bases each). Trimming pared 4 bases from V and 1 base from J, leaving 9 bases between. This CDR3 is built from 14 residues. Looked up from germline, CDR1 is KGHDR and CDR2 is SFDVKD. Here the CDR3 reads CATSDPGTQETQYF. The CDR3 DNA sequence: TGTGCCACCAGTGACCCCGGGACCCAAGAGACCCAGTACTTC.

As to this clone: This sample includes further DNA sequences coding for the same CDR3. The gene calls are TRBV5-1 and TRBJ2-7; a possible D gene is TRBD2 (7 bases). The CDR3 is made up of 14 amino acids. Per germline, CDR1 SGHRS and CDR2 YFSETQ. Trimming removed 4 bases at V and 1 base at J, with 12 bases between. The CDR3 nucleotides are TGCGCCAGCAGCCTAGGGGGGGTATCCTACGAGCAGTACTTC. Encoded protein: CASSLGGVSYEQYF.

This clone was counted a single time. The chain carries TRBV19 and TRBJ1-2, with TRBD1 identical over 9 bases. The junction had 4 bases not matched to a gene; V was cut back by 3 bases and J by 2 bases. The CDR3 is 15 residues long. Germline assignment: CDR1 LNHDA and CDR2 SQIVND (reference sequence). DNA of the CDR3: TGTGCCAGTAGTATTCCCGGGACAGGGAACTATGGCTACACCTTC. Translation gives CASSIPGTGNYGYTF.

This chain uses TRBV6-2 or TRBV6-3 with TRBJ2-3; a weak D match, TRBD2 (5 bases). V dropped 2 bases and J dropped 5 bases, with 14 bases sitting between them. CDR3 length equals 15 residues. The V gene's germline CDR1 is MNHEY and CDR2 SVGEGT. CDR3: CASSYDWEKIDTQYF. CDR3 bases: TGTGCCAGCAGTTACGACTGGGAGAAGATAGATACGCAGTATTTT.

V is TRBV4-1 and J is TRBJ1-3, with 8 positions matching TRBD1. Trimming at V came to 6 bases and at J to 0 bases, leaving 10 bases not matched to a gene. The length of the CDR3 is 17 residues. Germline CDR1 and CDR2: MGHRA and YSYEKL. The CDR3 protein is CASRRTGQRSSGNTIYF. DNA for the CDR3: TGCGCCAGCAGACGGACAGGGCAGAGATCCTCTGGAAACACCATATATTTT.

This clone was found once. The J gene is TRBJ2-1, the V gene TRBV4-1; TRBD1 might be the D (5 bases). The CDR3 is 15 residues long. Trimming pared 0 bases from V and 4 bases from J, leaving 10 bases between. Germline V gives CDR1 MGHRA, CDR2 YSYEKL. CDR3 sequence (DNA): TGCGCCAGCAGCCAAGATCCTAGGGGATACAATGAGCAGTTCTTC. Amino acid sequence: CASSQDPRGYNEQFF.

This chain joins TRBV6-2 or TRBV6-3 and TRBJ1-2; D remains unclear. V dropped 0 bases and J dropped 3 bases, with 17 bases sitting between them. Germline-derived CDR1 and CDR2 are MNHEY and SVGEGT. The CDR3 runs to 17 residues. CDR3 in amino acids: CASSYSIGGRKYYGYTF. CDR3 nucleotide sequence: TGTGCCAGCAGTTACTCGATTGGCGGTCGCAAGTACTATGGCTACACCTTC.

The V gene is TRBV19, the J gene TRBJ2-1; possibly TRBD2 for D (5 bases). The CDR3 loop spans 12 amino acids. Trimming stripped 7 bases from V and 6 bases from J, with 10 bases between. Germline CDR1 reads LNHDA; CDR2 reads SQIVND (reference sequence). CDR3 in amino acids: CASTGVRNEQFF. CDR3 in DNA: TGTGCCAGTACCGGGGTCCGCAATGAGCAGTTCTTC.

Only a few counts were recorded for this clone. V usage is TRBV7-9 and J usage is TRBJ2-3; D is undetermined. With 7 bases removed from V and 1 base from J, the gap between germline ends came to 18 bases. Germline assignment: CDR1 SEHNR and CDR2 FQNEAQ (reference sequence). This CDR3 comprises 16 residues. DNA of the CDR3: TGTGCCAGCACCCCGTACGAAACTAAAGGCACAGATACGCAGTATTTT. It is translated as CASTPYETKGTDTQYF. The full variable domain, its missing parts supplied by reference TRBV7-9 and TRBJ2-3, is DTGVSQNPRHKITKRGQNVTFRCDPISEHNRLYWYRQTLGQGPEFLTYFQNEAQLEKSRLLSDRFSAERPKGSFSTLEIQRTEQGDSAMYLCASTPYETKGTDTQYFGPGTRLTVL.

The chain joins TRBV6-4 to TRBJ1-5; maybe TRBD1 (5 bases). The CDR3 length is 13 residues. With 9 bases removed from V and 3 bases from J, the gap between germline ends came to 12 bases. CDR1 and CDR2 from the germline V gene are MRHNA and SNTAGT. The CDR3 DNA reads as TGTGCCAGGACGGCAGGGTCCAATCAGCCCCAGCATTTT. This encodes CARTAGSNQPQHF.

The V gene is TRBV6-1, the J gene TRBJ2-1; no reliable D call. Germline V lookup: CDR1 MNHNS, CDR2 SASEGT. The CDR3 is made up of 16 amino acids. V was trimmed by 2 bases and J by 3 bases, leaving 14 bases between them. The CDR3 loop is CASSEYLRNLYNEQFF. The CDR3 nucleotides read TGTGCCAGCAGTGAATACCTTCGGAACCTCTACAATGAGCAGTTCTTC.

The rearrangement links TRBV5-6 to TRBJ1-2; TRBD1 might be the D (5 bases). Germline assignment: CDR1 SGHDT and CDR2 YYEEEE. V gave up 1 base and J gave up 3 bases, with 13 bases separating them. The CDR3 totals 15 residues. The CDR3 region is CASSLLEKGYYGYTF. In nucleotides, the CDR3 is TGTGCCAGCAGCTTGTTAGAAAAGGGGTACTATGGCTACACCTTC.

This chain joins TRBV6-5 and TRBJ1-6, with 7 positions matching TRBD1. V was clipped by 2 bases and J by 7 bases; unmatched bases: 2. The length of the CDR3 is 14 residues. Germline V gene lookup returns CDR1 MNHEY and CDR2 SVGAGI. The CDR3 nucleotides are TGTGCCAGCAGTTACGACAGGGTAAATTCACCCCTCCACTTT. Protein product: CASSYDRVNSPLHF.

V usage is TRBV24-1 and J usage is TRBJ1-2; D gene uncertain. The CDR3 covers 11 residues. Germline CDR1 and CDR2: KGHDR and SFDVKD. Trimming removed 0 bases at V and 11 bases at J, with 6 bases between. The DNA of the CDR3 is TGTGCCACCAGTGATTTGCTGGTTTACACCTTC. Amino acid sequence: CATSDLLVYTF.

As DNA, the CDR3 is TGTGCCAGTAGTAATTATGGGACAGGGGCTAACACTGAAGCTTTCTTT. Its protein product is CASSNYGTGANTEAFF. The V call is TRBV5-5, the J call TRBJ1-1, with TRBD1 matching 10 bases. V shed 8 bases and J 2 bases; nucleotides not matched to a gene: 12. Germline CDR1 reads SGHKS; CDR2 reads YYEKEE (reference sequence). The CDR3 totals 16 residues.

The chain uses TRBV5-6 and TRBJ2-1; 9 positions match TRBD2. The germline CDR1 and CDR2 sequences are SGHDT and YYEEEE. This CDR3 comprises 14 residues. V lost 6 bases and J lost 4; bases outside the gene matches: 5. The CDR3 DNA sequence: TGTGCCAGCAACGCGGGACTAGCTTACAATGAGCAGTTCTTC. Translating gives CASNAGLAYNEQFF.

There are a few counts of this clone. V is TRBV4-1 and J is TRBJ1-3; TRBD1 might be the D (5 bases). V was trimmed by 0 bases and J by 4 bases, leaving 10 bases between them. Germline values: CDR1 MGHRA, CDR2 YSYEKL. This CDR3 is 15 amino acids long. The DNA of the CDR3 is TGCGCCAGCAGCCAAGATAGGGCAGGGGGAAACACCATATATTTT. Translating it yields CASSQDRAGGNTIYF.

V and J are TRBV5-8 and TRBJ2-7, with 10 bases identical to TRBD1. The CDR3 is 14 amino acids. From germline, CDR1 is SGHTS and CDR2 YDEGEE. V lost 3 bases, J lost 2 bases, and 2 bases stayed unmatched. CDR3 amino acids: CASSWGTGAYEQYF. The CDR3 DNA follows: TGTGCCAGCAGCTGGGGGACAGGGGCCTACGAGCAGTACTTC.